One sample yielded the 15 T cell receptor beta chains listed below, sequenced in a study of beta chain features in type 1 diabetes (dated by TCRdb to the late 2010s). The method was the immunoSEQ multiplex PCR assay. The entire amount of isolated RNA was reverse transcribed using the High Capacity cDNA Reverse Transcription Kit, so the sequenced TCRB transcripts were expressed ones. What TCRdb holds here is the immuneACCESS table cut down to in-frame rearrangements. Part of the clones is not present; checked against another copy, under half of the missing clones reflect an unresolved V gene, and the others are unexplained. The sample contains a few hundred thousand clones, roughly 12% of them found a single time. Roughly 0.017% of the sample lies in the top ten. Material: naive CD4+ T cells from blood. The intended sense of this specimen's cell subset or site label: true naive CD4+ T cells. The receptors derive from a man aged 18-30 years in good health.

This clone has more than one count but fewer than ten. Here the CDR3 reads CASSQHGSGRSTYEQYF. CDR3 DNA: TGTGCCAGCAGCCAACATGGTAGCGGGAGATCTACCTACGAGCAGTACTTC. The genes are TRBV4-2 and TRBJ2-7; 9 nucleotides line up with TRBD2. The CDR3 loop spans 17 amino acids. CDR1 is LGHNA and CDR2 is YNFKEQ in the germline V gene. The junction had 10 bases not matched to a gene; V was cut back by 2 bases and J by 2 bases.

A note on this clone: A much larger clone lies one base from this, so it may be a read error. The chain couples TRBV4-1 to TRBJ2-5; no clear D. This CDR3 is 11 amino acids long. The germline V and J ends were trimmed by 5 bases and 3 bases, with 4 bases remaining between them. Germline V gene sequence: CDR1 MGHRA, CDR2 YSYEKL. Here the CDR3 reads CASSLEETQYF. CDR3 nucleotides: TGCGCCAGCAGCTTAGAAGAGACCCAGTACTTC.

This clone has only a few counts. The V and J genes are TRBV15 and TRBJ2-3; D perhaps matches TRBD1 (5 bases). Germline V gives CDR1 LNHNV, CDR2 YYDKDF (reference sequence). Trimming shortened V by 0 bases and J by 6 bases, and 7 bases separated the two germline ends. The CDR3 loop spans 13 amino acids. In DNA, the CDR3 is TGTGCCACCAGCAGAGATCACAGGGATACGCAGTATTTT. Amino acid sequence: CATSRDHRDTQYF.

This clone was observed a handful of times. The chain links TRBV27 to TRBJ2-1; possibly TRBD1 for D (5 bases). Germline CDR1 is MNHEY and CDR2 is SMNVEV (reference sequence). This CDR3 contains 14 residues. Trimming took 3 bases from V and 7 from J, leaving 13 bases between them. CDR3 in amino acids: CASSLGRVANEQFF. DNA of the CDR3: TGTGCCAGCAGTTTGGGCAGGGTGGCAAATGAGCAGTTCTTC.

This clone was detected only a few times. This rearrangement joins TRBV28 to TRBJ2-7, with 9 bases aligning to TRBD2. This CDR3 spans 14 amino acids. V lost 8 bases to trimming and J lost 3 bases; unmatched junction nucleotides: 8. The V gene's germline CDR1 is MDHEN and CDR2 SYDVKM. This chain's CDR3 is CASSVAGVRYEQYF. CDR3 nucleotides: TGTGCCAGCTCCGTAGCGGGAGTTCGCTACGAGCAGTACTTC.

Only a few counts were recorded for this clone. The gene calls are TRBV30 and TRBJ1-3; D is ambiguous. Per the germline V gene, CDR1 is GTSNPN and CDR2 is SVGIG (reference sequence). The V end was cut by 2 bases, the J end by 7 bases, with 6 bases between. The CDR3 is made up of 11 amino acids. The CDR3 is CAWSLRNTIYF. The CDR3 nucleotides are TGTGCCTGGAGTTTACGGAACACCATATATTTT.

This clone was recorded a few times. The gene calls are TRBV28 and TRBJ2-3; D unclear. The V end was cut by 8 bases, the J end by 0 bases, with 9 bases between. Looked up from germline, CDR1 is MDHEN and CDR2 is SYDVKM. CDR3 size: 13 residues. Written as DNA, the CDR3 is TGTGCCAGCGAGGCCTCTAGCACAGATACGCAGTATTTT. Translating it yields CASEASSTDTQYF.

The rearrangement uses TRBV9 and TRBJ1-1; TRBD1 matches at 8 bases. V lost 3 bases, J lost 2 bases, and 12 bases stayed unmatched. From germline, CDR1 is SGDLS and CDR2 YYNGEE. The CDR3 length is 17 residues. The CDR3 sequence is CASSANPDRGGNTEAFF. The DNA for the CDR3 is TGTGCCAGCAGCGCGAACCCCGACAGGGGCGGTAACACTGAAGCTTTCTTT.

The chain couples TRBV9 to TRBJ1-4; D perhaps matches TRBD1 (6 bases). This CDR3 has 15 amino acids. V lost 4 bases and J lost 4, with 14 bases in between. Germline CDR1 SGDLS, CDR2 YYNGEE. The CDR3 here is CASSQAGVRNEKLFF. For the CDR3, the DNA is TGTGCCAGCAGCCAGGCAGGGGTCCGTAATGAAAAACTGTTTTTT.

The CDR3 nucleotides are TGTGCCTGGAGTGTAGGGATAACAGGGGAAGCTTTCTTT. This encodes CAWSVGITGEAFF. The chain recombines TRBV30 with TRBJ1-1; TRBD1 might be the D (6 bases). Trimming stripped 0 bases from V and 8 bases from J, with 13 bases between. Germline V lookup: CDR1 GTSNPN, CDR2 SVGIG (reference sequence). The CDR3 runs 13 residues.

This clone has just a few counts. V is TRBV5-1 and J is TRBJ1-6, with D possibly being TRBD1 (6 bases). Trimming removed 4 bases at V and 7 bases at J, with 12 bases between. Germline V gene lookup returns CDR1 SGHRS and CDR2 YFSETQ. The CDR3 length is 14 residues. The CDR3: CASSAGQPNSPLHF. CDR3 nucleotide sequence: TGCGCCAGCAGCGCAGGACAGCCAAATTCACCCCTCCACTTT.

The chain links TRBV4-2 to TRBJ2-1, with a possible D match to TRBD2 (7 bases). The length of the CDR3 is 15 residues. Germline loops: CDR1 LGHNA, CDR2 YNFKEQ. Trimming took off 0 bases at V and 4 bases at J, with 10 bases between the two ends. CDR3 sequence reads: CASSQDAGAYNEQFF. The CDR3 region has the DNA TGTGCCAGCAGCCAAGATGCGGGGGCGTACAATGAGCAGTTCTTC.

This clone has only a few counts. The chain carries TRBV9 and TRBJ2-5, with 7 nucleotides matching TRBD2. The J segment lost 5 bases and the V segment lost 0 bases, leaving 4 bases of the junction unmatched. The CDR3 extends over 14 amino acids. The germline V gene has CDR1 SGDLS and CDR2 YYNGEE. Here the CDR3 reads CASSVGGGTETQYF. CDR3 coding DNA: TGTGCCAGCAGCGTAGGGGGGGGGACGGAGACCCAGTACTTC.

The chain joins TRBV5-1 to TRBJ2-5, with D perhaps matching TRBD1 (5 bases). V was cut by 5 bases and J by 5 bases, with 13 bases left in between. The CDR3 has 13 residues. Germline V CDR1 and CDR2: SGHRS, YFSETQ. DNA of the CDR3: TGCGCCAGCAGAGTTCGTGGGGCTGAGACCCAGTACTTC. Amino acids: CASRVRGAETQYF.

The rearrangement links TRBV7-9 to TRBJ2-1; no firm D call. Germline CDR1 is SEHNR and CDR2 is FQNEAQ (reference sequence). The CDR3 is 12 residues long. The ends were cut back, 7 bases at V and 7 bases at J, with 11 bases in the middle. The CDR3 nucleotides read TGTGCCAGCAATTGGAGAGAGAATGAGCAGTTCTTC. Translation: CASNWRENEQFF.